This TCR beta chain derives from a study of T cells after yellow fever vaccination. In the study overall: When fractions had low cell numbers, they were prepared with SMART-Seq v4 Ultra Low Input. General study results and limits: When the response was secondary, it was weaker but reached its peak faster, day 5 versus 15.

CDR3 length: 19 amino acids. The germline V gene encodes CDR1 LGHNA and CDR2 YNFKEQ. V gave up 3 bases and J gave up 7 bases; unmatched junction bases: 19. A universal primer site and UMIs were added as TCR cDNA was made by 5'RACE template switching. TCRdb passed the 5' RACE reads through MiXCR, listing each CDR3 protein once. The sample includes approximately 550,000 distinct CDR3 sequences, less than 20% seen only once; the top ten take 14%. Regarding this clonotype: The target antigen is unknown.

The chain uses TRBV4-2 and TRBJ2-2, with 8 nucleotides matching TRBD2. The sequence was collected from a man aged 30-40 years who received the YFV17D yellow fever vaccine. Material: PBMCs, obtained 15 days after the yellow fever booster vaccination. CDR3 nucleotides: TGTGCCAGCAGCCATCCAGGAAGGGCCAGCGGGAGCGAGATCGGGGAGCTGTTTTTT. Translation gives CASSHPGRASGSEIGELFF.